This T cell receptor (beta chain) was found in a study of blood T cell repertoires in COVID-19. Turning to the study itself: Sample material is recorded as cDNA or gDNA derived from T cells, B-cell-depleted T cells, or PBMCs.

Trimming cost V 4 bases and J 0 bases; bases outside gene matches: 6. Germline lookup yields CDR1 SGHDT and CDR2 YYEEEE. The CDR3 runs to 16 residues. Sequencing was performed with immunoSEQ multiplex PCR; in TCRdb, only in-frame clones are kept and a portion is missing. Among 250,000 to 350,000 clones listed, approximately 90% were seen once. This TCR was sampled from a woman in her 30s with active or convalescent COVID-19. This rearrangement joins TRBV5-6 to TRBJ1-3; TRBD1 matches at 8 bases. The specimen sequenced was peripheral blood. The CDR3 is CASSRTGIGSGNTIYF. CDR3 DNA sequence: TGTGCCAGCAGCCGGACAGGGATTGGCTCTGGAAACACCATATATTTT.